The T cell receptor beta chain described here comes from a study of T cells in women clearing cervical HPV infection. Study-wide results and caveats: Richness differences could reflect unmeasured T-cell content per sample.

With regard to this clone: Its antigen is unidentified.

TCRdb's table, derived via immunoSEQ multiplex PCR, lists solely in-frame clones and lacks some. The specimen's table records over 25,000 clones. All donors had a single incident cervical HPV16 infection, not prevalent. HPV was found by MY09/MY11 PCR and dot-blot genotyping. The sample was blood buffy coat. The receptor's source is a woman between 18 and 70 years old with a cervical HPV16 infection that either progressed to CIN3+ or cleared (not recorded which).

Incomplete CDR3 DNA: TGTGCCACCAGTGACCCTACTAGCGGAAAAGAGACC. Its translation: CATSDPTSGKET. In full, the CDR3 is CATSDPTSGKETQYF. The genes are TRBV24-1 and TRBJ2-5, with 8 bases fitting TRBD2. Read sequence stops 3 residues before the CDR3 end, and the germline J gene provides the missing end. The germline V gene encodes CDR1 KGHDR and CDR2 SFDVKD. Trimming cost V 4 bases and J 3 bases; bases outside gene matches: 6. CDR3 length: 15 residues.